One sample yielded the 23 T cell receptor beta chains listed below, sequenced in a study of T cell responses to AZD1222 COVID-19 vaccine. Method: immunoSEQ multiplex PCR; TCRdb's copy keeps in-frame clones and lacks some. The sample yields 57,000 or so clones, around 85% seen once. This specimen was peripheral blood, taken on day 0 of MenACWY control vaccination. Source of these receptors: an adult in good health.

J is TRBJ2-1 and V is TRBV20-1, with D possibly being TRBD2 (6 bases). CDR3 length: 13 residues. The germline gives CDR1 DFQATT, CDR2 SNEGSKA (reference sequence). Trimming pared 5 bases from V and 8 bases from J, leaving 16 bases between. CDR3 DNA: TGCAGTGCTGGTGGGACTTCTACCGATGAGCAGTTCTTC. The encoded protein is CSAGGTSTDEQFF.

The chain has TRBV7-2 and TRBJ2-3, with no clear D. Germline CDR1 and CDR2: SGHTA and FQGNSA. The CDR3 is made up of 14 amino acids. Deletions cut 5 bases from V and 4 bases from J, with 13 bases between. DNA of the CDR3: TGTGCCAGCAGCCTCGCGAGTCGTTCAGATACGCAGTATTTT. Translation: CASSLASRSDTQYF.

This chain uses TRBV19 with TRBJ2-5, with TRBD1 matching 7 bases. This CDR3 has 14 residues. The V gene end was trimmed by 7 bases and the J gene end by 5 bases; junction bases not matched to a gene: 10. Germline values: CDR1 LNHDA, CDR2 SQIVND (reference sequence). Here the CDR3 reads CASTPTGAPETQYF. The CDR3 DNA follows: TGTGCCAGTACCCCCACAGGGGCGCCGGAGACCCAGTACTTC. The full variable domain, in which reference TRBV19 and TRBJ2-5 provide the parts outside the CDR3, is DGGITQSPKYLFRKEGQNVTLSCEQNLNHDAMYWYRQDPGQGLRLIYYSQIVNDFQKGDIAEGYSVSREKKESFPLTVTSAQKNPTAFYLCASTPTGAPETQYFGPGTRLLVL.

This sequence joins TRBV15 and TRBJ2-1, with no clear D. Trimming shortened V by 0 bases and J by 6 bases, and 6 bases separated the two germline ends. The CDR3 is made up of 13 amino acids. The germline CDR1 and CDR2 sequences are LNHNV and YYDKDF (reference sequence). The CDR3 reads CATSRDTGNEQFF. In DNA, the CDR3 is TGTGCCACCAGCAGAGATACGGGCAATGAGCAGTTCTTC. Based on the CDR3 plus reference TRBV15 and TRBJ2-1, the full variable domain is DAMVIQNPRYQVTQFGKPVTLSCSQTLNHNVMYWYQQKSSQAPKLLFHYYDKDFNNEADTPDNFQSRRPNTSFCFLDIRSPGLGDTAMYLCATSRDTGNEQFFGPGTRLTVL.

The genes are TRBV4-1 and TRBJ1-5, with D maybe TRBD1 (6 bases). The germline gives CDR1 MGHRA, CDR2 YSYEKL. CDR3 length: 16 residues. The V gene lost 1 base and the J gene lost 3 bases, with 13 bases spanning the gap. The CDR3 protein is CASSQVPGAPNQPQHF. DNA of the CDR3: TGCGCCAGCAGCCAAGTTCCAGGGGCCCCCAATCAGCCCCAGCATTTT.

The chain is built from TRBV5-4 and TRBJ2-1; perhaps TRBD1 as D (5 bases). The CDR3 sequence is 15 residues long. CDR1 SGHNT and CDR2 YYREEE come from the germline V gene (reference sequence). Trimming cost V 0 bases and J 0 bases, with 7 bases left between them. The CDR3, as DNA: TGTGCCAGCAGCTTGGGGGGCGTCTCCTACAATGAGCAGTTCTTC. As protein: CASSLGGVSYNEQFF.

In this sample, this clone turned up a few times. CDR3 DNA: TGCGCCAGCAGTCAATGCCCTTGGCTTGGTATCTCTGGAAACACCATATATTTT. Encoded protein: CASSQCPWLGISGNTIYF. The chain combines TRBV23-1 with TRBJ1-3, with D uncertain. TRBV23-1 is designated an ORF whose function remains uncertain. The CDR3 has 18 amino acids. Deletions cut 1 base from V and 0 bases from J, with 16 bases between.

The V gene is TRBV5-5, the J gene TRBJ1-4; TRBD1 matches 10 bases. The J segment lost 8 bases and the V segment lost 0 bases, leaving 4 bases of the junction unmatched. Germline loops: CDR1 SGHKS, CDR2 YYEKEE (reference sequence). The CDR3 runs to 15 residues. CDR3 DNA: TGTGCCAGCAGCTTGGAGGGGACAGGGGCCGAAAAACTGTTTTTT. It specifies CASSLEGTGAEKLFF.

This chain uses TRBV12-3 or TRBV12-4 with TRBJ1-1; no clear D. The V end was cut by 3 bases, the J end by 0 bases, with 2 bases between. The CDR3 has 12 residues. The DNA of the CDR3 is TGTGCCAGCAGTTTTGTGAACACTGAAGCTTTCTTT. This translates into CASSFVNTEAFF.

The chain combines TRBV29-1 with TRBJ2-3; 12 positions match TRBD2. The trim removed 5 bases at V and 5 bases at J, leaving 8 bases unmatched. CDR3 size: 15 residues. The V gene's germline CDR1 is SQVTM and CDR2 ANQGSEA. Written as DNA, the CDR3 is TGCAGCGTTCCCAGACTAGCGGGAGTTTTAGATACGCAGTATTTT. It specifies CSVPRLAGVLDTQYF.

The chain has TRBV10-3 and TRBJ1-1, with D unclear. Trimming stripped 0 bases from V and 4 bases from J, with 9 bases between. This CDR3 is 14 amino acids long. Per germline, CDR1 ENHRY and CDR2 SYGVKD. CDR3 amino acids: CAISESVSSTEAFF. The CDR3 DNA follows: TGTGCCATCAGTGAGTCGGTCAGCAGCACTGAAGCTTTCTTT.

The rearrangement uses TRBV6-2 or TRBV6-3 and TRBJ1-5; D possibly corresponds to TRBD1 (6 bases). The CDR3 is made up of 15 amino acids. V was shortened by 0 bases and J by 0 bases, with 6 bases between the two germline ends. Looked up from germline, CDR1 is MNHEY and CDR2 is SVGEGT. The CDR3 DNA reads TGTGCCAGCAGTTACTCGACAGGTAGCAATCAGCCCCAGCATTTT. It encodes CASSYSTGSNQPQHF.

The J gene is TRBJ1-5, the V gene TRBV6-5, with 7 positions matching TRBD1. V lost 6 bases, J lost 0 bases, and 5 bases stayed unmatched. The CDR3 loop spans 15 amino acids. The germline V gene has CDR1 MNHEY and CDR2 SVGAGI. CDR3 amino acids: CASRGQRHSNQPQHF. The CDR3 DNA follows: TGTGCCAGCAGGGGACAGAGGCATAGCAATCAGCCCCAGCATTTT.

CDR3 sequence: CASSLSSGRTDTQYF. For the CDR3, the DNA is TGTGCCAGCAGCCTATCTAGCGGGAGGACAGATACGCAGTATTTT. This chain links TRBV7-8 with TRBJ2-3, with 11 positions matching TRBD2. The CDR3 runs 15 residues. Germline lookup yields CDR1 SGHVS and CDR2 FQNEAQ. V gave up 5 bases and J gave up 3 bases; unmatched junction bases: 4.

V usage is TRBV25-1 and J usage is TRBJ2-2; D is unresolved. From germline, CDR1 is MGHDK and CDR2 SYGVNS. This CDR3 spans 15 amino acids. V lost 4 bases and J lost 5, with 14 bases in between. CDR3 bases: TGTGCCAGCAGTGCTCGTGAACCCAGTACCGGGGAGCTGTTTTTT. Translation: CASSAREPSTGELFF.

This clone showed up just a few times. The J gene is TRBJ1-5, the V gene TRBV27, with 9 bases lining up with TRBD1. The CDR3 loop spans 16 amino acids. Germline CDR1 reads MNHEY; CDR2 reads SMNVEV (reference sequence). V was clipped by 5 bases and J by 7 bases; unmatched bases: 12. The CDR3 nucleotides are TGTGCCAGCAGTCCGCTACAGGGGGCGCGTTCCCAGCCCCAGCATTTT. Its protein is CASSPLQGARSQPQHF.

This sequence joins TRBV27 and TRBJ2-3; D is uncertain. V dropped 5 bases and J dropped 2 bases, with 17 bases sitting between them. Germline V CDR1 and CDR2: MNHEY, SMNVEV (reference sequence). CDR3 length: 16 amino acids. The CDR3 DNA sequence: TGTGCCAGCAGTCAGATCCTAAAAGCCACCACAGATACGCAGTATTTT. Encoded protein: CASSQILKATTDTQYF.

The rearrangement joins TRBV19 to TRBJ1-5; no clear D gene. CDR1 LNHDA and CDR2 SQIVND come from the germline V gene (reference sequence). The V end lost 7 bases, the J end lost 4 bases, and 8 bases lay between the germline ends. CDR3 length equals 12 residues. CDR3 coding DNA: TGTGCCAGTAACTCGGGGAATCAGCCCCAGCATTTT. Translating it yields CASNSGNQPQHF.

Here the CDR3 reads CASGGGRENAETQYF. For the CDR3, the DNA is TGCGCCAGCGGCGGGGGGAGGGAGAATGCGGAGACCCAGTACTTC. The chain links TRBV4-1 to TRBJ2-5; TRBD2 matches 8 bases. This CDR3 is built from 15 residues. CDR1 is MGHRA and CDR2 is YSYEKL in the germline V gene. V shed 8 bases, J shed 5 bases, and the junction held 13 bases outside the gene matches.

The chain is built from TRBV27 and TRBJ2-7; the D gene is possibly TRBD1 (6 bases). The CDR3 is made up of 13 amino acids. V was clipped by 4 bases and J by 9 bases, with 16 bases between them. Germline CDR1 and CDR2: MNHEY and SMNVEV (reference sequence). The CDR3 here is CASSSGTKFGQYF. The DNA for the CDR3 is TGTGCCAGCAGTTCCGGGACAAAGTTCGGGCAGTACTTC.

This clone was recorded once. The V gene is TRBV12-2, the J gene TRBJ2-7; TRBD1 is the table's D call, not checked against the DNA. TRBV12-2 is a known pseudogene. The CDR3 is 16 residues long. The CDR3 coding sequence is TGTGCAAGTCGCCTCTGTAGGGGCAGATCTTCCTACGAGCAGTACTTC. Amino acids: CASRLCRGRSSYEQYF.

The chain has TRBV28 and TRBJ1-5; 9 bases line up with TRBD1. The V and J ends lost 3 bases and 3 bases, in that order; junction bases with no gene match: 6. The CDR3 spans 16 residues. Germline loops: CDR1 MDHEN, CDR2 SYDVKM. The CDR3 loop is CASSFSGQGVNQPQHF. The CDR3 DNA sequence: TGTGCCAGCAGTTTCTCGGGACAGGGAGTCAATCAGCCCCAGCATTTT.

This clone was observed a few times. This chain joins TRBV28 and TRBJ2-7; 12 nucleotides line up with TRBD1. CDR1 and CDR2 (germline): MDHEN, SYDVKM. Trimming removed 4 bases from V and 4 bases from J; junction bases left unmatched: 8. The CDR3 runs 16 residues. CDR3 sequence (DNA): TGTGCCAGCAGTTGGGACAGGGGGCTCCTAACGTACGAGCAGTACTTC. Protein product: CASSWDRGLLTYEQYF.